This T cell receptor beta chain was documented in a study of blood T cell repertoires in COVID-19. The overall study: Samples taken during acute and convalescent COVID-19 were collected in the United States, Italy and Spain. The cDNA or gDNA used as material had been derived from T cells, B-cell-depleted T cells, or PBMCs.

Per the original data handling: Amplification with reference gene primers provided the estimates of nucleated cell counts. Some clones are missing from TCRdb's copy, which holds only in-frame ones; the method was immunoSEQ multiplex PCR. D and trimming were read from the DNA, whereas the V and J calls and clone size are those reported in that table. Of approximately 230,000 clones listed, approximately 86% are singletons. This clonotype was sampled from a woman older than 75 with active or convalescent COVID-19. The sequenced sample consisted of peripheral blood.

Here the CDR3 reads CASSLGTASNQPQHF. The CDR3 coding sequence is TGTGCCAGCAGCCTAGGGACAGCAAGCAATCAGCCCCAGCATTTT. The J gene is TRBJ1-5, the V gene TRBV3-1 (or the pseudogene TRBV3-2); 7 nucleotides align to TRBD1. The CDR3 contains 15 residues. The germline gives CDR1 LGHDT, CDR2 YNNKEL (reference sequence). J was trimmed by 1 base and V by 4 bases; bases with no gene match: 4.